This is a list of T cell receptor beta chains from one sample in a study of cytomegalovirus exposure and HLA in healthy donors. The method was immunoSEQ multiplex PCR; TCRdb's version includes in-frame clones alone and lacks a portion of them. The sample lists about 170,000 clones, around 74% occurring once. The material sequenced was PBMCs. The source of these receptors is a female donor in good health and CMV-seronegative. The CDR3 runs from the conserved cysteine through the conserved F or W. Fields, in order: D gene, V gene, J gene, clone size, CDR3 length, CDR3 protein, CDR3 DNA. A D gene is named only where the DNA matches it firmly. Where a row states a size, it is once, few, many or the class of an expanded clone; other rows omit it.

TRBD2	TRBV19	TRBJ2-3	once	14	CASSLGLASDTQYF	TGTGCCAGTAGTCTCGGACTAGCCTCAGATACGCAGTATTTT
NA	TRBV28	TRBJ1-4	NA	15	CASSSGGDHNEKLFF	TGTGCCAGCAGTTCCGGGGGAGACCATAATGAAAAACTGTTTTTT
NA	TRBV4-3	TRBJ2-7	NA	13	CASSQDVSTVQYF	TGCGCCAGCAGCCAAGATGTGTCTACCGTGCAGTACTTC
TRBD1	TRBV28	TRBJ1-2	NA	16	CASRPRSGQGYYGYTF	TGTGCCAGCAGACCCCGTTCCGGACAGGGGTACTATGGCTACACCTTC
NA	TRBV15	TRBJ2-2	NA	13	CATSRKQAAELFF	TGTGCCACCAGCAGAAAGCAGGCCGCAGAGCTGTTTTTT
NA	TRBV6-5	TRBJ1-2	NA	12	CASSMTGYGYTF	TGTGCCAGCAGCATGACAGGCTATGGCTACACCTTC
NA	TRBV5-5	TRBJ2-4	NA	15	CASSLVLAGRNIQYF	TGTGCCAGCAGCTTGGTACTGGCGGGACGAAACATTCAGTACTTC
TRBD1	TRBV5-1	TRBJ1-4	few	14	CASSLVAGGEKLFF	TGCGCCAGCAGCTTAGTGGCAGGGGGAGAAAAACTGTTTTTT
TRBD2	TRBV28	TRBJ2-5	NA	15	CASSQLAEDQETQYF	TGTGCCAGTAGCCAACTAGCGGAGGACCAAGAGACCCAGTACTTC
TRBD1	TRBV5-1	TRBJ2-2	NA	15	CASSRTGGAAGELFF	TGCGCCAGCAGCCGGACAGGGGGCGCGGCCGGGGAGCTGTTTTTT
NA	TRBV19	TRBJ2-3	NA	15	CASSILLGGTDTQYF	TGTGCCAGTAGTATTTTGTTAGGGGGCACAGATACGCAGTATTTT
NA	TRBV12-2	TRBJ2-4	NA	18	CASRPLRGGSLAKNIQYF	TGTGCAAGTCGCCCCCTAAGGGGGGGGAGTCTAGCCAAAAACATTCAGTACTTC
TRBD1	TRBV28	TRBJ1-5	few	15	CASIPTGGGGQPQHF	TGTGCCAGCATCCCGACAGGGGGCGGGGGCCAGCCCCAGCATTTT
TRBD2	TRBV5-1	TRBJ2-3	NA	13	CASSNGGGDTQYF	TGCGCCAGCAGCAATGGCGGGGGAGATACGCAGTATTTT
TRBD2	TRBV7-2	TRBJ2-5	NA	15	CASSSTSGSQETQYF	TGTGCCAGCAGCTCGACTAGCGGGAGCCAAGAGACCCAGTACTTC
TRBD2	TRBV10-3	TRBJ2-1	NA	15	CAISETSVPYNEQFF	TGTGCCATCAGTGAGACTAGCGTGCCCTACAATGAGCAGTTCTTC
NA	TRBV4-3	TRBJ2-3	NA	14	CASSQDMSTDTQYF	TGCGCCAGCAGCCAAGATATGTCCACAGATACGCAGTATTTT
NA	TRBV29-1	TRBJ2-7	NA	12	CSVRTRSYEQYF	TGCAGCGTTCGGACACGCTCCTACGAGCAGTACTTC
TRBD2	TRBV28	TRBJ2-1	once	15	CASSLSGSSYNEQFF	TGTGCCAGCAGTCTTAGCGGGAGCTCCTACAATGAGCAGTTCTTC
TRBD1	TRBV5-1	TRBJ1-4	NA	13	CASSSRQGGKLFF	TGCGCCAGCAGCTCCAGACAGGGGGGAAAACTGTTTTTT
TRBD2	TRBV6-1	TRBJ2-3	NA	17	CASSERLAGVNTDTQYF	TGTGCCAGCAGTGAAAGGCTAGCGGGAGTTAACACAGATACGCAGTATTTT
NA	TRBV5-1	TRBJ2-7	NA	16	CASSLGGTRATSEQYF	TGCGCCAGCAGCTTGGGGGGGACAAGGGCTACAAGCGAGCAGTACTTC
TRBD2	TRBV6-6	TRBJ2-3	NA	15	CASNKPSGLGDTQYF	TGTGCCAGCAACAAGCCCAGCGGACTAGGGGATACGCAGTATTTT
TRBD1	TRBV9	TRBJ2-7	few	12	CASSPDRGEQYF	TGTGCCAGCAGCCCCGACAGGGGAGAGCAGTACTTC
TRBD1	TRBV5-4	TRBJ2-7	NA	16	CASSFFRDSTNYEQYF	TGTGCCAGCAGCTTCTTCCGGGACAGTACTAACTACGAGCAGTACTTC
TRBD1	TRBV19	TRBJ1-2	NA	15	CASSIEAGGRYGYTF	TGTGCCAGTAGTATCGAGGCAGGGGGACGCTATGGCTACACCTTC
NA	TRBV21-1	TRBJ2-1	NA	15	CASSDLAGDYNEQFF	TGTGCCAGCAGCGACCTAGCGGGAGACTACAATGAGCAGTTCTTC
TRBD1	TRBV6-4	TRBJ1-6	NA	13	CASSERTGSPLHF	TGTGCCAGCAGTGAGAGGACAGGTTCACCCCTCCACTTT
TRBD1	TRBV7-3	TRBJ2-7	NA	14	CASSLTTGTYEQYF	TGTGCCAGCAGCTTAACGACAGGGACCTACGAGCAGTACTTC
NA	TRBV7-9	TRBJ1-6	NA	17	CASSLGGGRGYNSPLHF	TGTGCCAGCAGCTTAGGAGGGGGACGCGGCTATAATTCACCCCTCCACTTT
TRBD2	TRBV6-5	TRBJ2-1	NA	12	CASSQPGGFFFF	TGTGCCAGCAGTCAACCGGGAGGATTTTTTTTCTTC
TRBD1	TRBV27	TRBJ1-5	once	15	CASSPGTGGRQPQHF	TGTGCCAGCAGTCCAGGGACAGGGGGCAGGCAGCCCCAGCATTTT
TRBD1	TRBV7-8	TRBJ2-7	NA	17	CASSSPRGQGKSYEQYF	TGTGCCAGCAGCAGCCCCCGAGGACAGGGGAAATCCTACGAGCAGTACTTC
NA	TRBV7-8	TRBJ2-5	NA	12	CASRGAQETQYF	TGTGCCAGCAGGGGGGCTCAAGAGACCCAGTACTTC
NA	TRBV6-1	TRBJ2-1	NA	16	CASSEELITPYNEQFF	TGTGCCAGCAGTGAGGAGCTCATCACTCCATACAATGAGCAGTTCTTC
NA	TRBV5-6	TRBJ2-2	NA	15	CASSFEGGGTGELFF	TGTGCCAGCAGCTTCGAGGGAGGGGGTACCGGGGAGCTGTTTTTT
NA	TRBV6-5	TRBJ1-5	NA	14	CASSADKLNQPQHF	TGTGCCAGCAGTGCGGATAAGCTCAATCAGCCCCAGCATTTT
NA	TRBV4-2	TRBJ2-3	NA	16	CASRLRLAVSTDTQYF	TGTGCCAGCCGTTTGAGACTCGCCGTTAGCACAGATACGCAGTATTTT
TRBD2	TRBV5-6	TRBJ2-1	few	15	CASSLLAGGQGEQFF	TGTGCCAGCAGCTTACTAGCGGGAGGGCAGGGTGAGCAGTTCTTC
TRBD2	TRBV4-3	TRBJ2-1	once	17	CASSQERGLAGGLRQFF	TGCGCCAGCAGCCAAGAAAGGGGGCTAGCGGGGGGGCTTCGACAGTTCTTC
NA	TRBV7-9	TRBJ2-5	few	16	CASSLLGQANQETQYF	TGTGCCAGCAGCTTACTGGGACAAGCAAACCAAGAGACCCAGTACTTC
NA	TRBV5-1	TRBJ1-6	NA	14	CASSLGTRDSPLHF	TGCGCCAGCAGCTTGGGGACTCGGGATTCACCCCTCCACTTT
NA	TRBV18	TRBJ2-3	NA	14	CASSRDRSTDTQYF	TGTGCCAGCTCACGAGACAGGAGCACAGATACGCAGTATTTT
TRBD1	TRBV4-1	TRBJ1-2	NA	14	CASSQDRGDYGYTF	TGCGCCAGCAGCCAGGACAGGGGTGACTATGGCTACACCTTC
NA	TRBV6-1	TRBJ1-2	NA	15	CASSEPSRANYGYTF	TGTGCCAGCAGTGAGCCCTCGAGAGCGAACTATGGCTACACCTTC
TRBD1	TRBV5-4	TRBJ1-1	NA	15	CASSSQGAVNTEAFF	TGTGCCAGCAGCTCGCAGGGGGCCGTGAACACTGAAGCTTTCTTT
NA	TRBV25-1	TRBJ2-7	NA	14	CASSEAGRPAEQYF	TGTGCCAGCAGTGAAGCGGGACGCCCGGCCGAGCAGTACTTC
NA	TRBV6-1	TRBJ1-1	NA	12	CASSRKGTEAFF	TGTGCCAGCAGCCGCAAGGGGACTGAAGCTTTCTTT
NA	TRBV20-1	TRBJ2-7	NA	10	CSASSYEQYF	TGCAGTGCAAGTAGCTACGAGCAGTACTTC